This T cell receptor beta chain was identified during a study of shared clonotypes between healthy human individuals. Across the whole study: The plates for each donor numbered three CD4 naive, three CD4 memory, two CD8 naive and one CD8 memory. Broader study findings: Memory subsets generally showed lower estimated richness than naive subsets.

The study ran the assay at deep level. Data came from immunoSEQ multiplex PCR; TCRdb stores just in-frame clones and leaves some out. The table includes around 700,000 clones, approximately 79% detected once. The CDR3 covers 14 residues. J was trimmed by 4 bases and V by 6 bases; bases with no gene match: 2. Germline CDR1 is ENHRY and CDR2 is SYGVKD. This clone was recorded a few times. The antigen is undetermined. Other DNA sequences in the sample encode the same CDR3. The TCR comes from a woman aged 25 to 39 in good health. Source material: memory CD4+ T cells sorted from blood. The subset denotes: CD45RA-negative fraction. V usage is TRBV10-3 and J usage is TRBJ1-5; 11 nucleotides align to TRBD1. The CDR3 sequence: CAIRGQGGNQPQHF. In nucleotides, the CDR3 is TGTGCCATCAGGGGACAGGGGGGGAATCAGCCCCAGCATTTT.